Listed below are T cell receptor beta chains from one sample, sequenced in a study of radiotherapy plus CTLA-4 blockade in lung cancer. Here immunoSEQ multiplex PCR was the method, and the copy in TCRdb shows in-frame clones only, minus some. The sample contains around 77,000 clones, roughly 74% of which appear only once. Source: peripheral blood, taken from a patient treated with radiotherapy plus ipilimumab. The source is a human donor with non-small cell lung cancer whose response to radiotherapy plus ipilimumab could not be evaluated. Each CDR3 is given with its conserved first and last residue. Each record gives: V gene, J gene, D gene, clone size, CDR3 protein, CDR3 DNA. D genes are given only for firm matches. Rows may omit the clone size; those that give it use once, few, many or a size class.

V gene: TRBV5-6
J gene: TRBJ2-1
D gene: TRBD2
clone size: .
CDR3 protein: CASSYSGGAYNEQFF
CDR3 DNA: TGTGCCAGCAGCTATAGCGGGGGGGCTTACAATGAGCAGTTCTTC

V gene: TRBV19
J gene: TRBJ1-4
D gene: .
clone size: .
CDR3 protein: CASQTGQHEKLFF
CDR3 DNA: TGTGCCAGCCAGACCGGACAGCACGAAAAACTGTTTTTT

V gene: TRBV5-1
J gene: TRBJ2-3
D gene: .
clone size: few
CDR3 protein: CASSLVVGSGTDTQYF
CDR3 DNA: TGCGCCAGCAGCTTGGTTGTGGGGAGCGGCACAGATACGCAGTATTTT

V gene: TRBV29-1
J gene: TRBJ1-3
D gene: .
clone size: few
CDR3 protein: CSVGVTGPGNTIYF
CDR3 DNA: TGCAGCGTTGGGGTAACAGGGCCTGGAAACACCATATATTTT

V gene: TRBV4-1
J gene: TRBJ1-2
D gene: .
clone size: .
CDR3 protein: CASSQGDKDYGYTF
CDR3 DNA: TGCGCCAGCAGCCAAGGGGACAAAGACTATGGCTACACCTTC

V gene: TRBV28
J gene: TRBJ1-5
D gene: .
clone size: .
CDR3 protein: CASSLFRQLRGNQPQHF
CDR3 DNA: TGTGCCAGCAGTTTATTTCGGCAGTTGAGGGGCAATCAGCCCCAGCATTTT

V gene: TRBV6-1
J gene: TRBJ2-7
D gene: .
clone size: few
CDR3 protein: CASSEAGSGRYEQYF
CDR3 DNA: TGTGCCAGCAGTGAAGCGGGATCAGGGCGCTACGAGCAGTACTTC

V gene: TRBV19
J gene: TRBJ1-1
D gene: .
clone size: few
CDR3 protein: CAVTTGRLDTEAFF
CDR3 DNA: TGTGCCGTGACTACCGGGAGGCTGGACACTGAAGCTTTCTTT

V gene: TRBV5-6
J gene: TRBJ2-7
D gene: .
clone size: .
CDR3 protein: CASSFTGLLEQYF
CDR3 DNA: TGTGCCAGCAGCTTCACAGGGTTGCTCGAGCAGTACTTC

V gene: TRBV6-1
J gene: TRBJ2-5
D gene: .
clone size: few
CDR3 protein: CASAGTVQETQYF
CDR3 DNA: TGTGCCAGCGCAGGGACTGTGCAAGAGACCCAGTACTTC

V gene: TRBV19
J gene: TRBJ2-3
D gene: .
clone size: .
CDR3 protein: CASSINEQGADTQYF
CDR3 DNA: TGTGCCAGTAGTATAAACGAACAAGGGGCAGATACGCAGTATTTT

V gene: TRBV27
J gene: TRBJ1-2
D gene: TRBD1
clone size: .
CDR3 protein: CASSLSPFRGNYGYTF
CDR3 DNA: TGTGCCAGCAGTTTATCCCCGTTCAGGGGGAACTATGGCTACACCTTC

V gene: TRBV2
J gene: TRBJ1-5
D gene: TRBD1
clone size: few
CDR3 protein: CASSVNRGLDQPQHF
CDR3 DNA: TGTGCCAGCAGTGTAAACAGGGGCCTGGATCAGCCCCAGCATTTT

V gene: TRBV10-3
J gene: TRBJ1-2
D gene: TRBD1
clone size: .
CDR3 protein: CAISARTGSNYGYTF
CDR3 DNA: TGTGCCATCAGTGCGCGGACAGGATCTAACTATGGCTACACCTTC

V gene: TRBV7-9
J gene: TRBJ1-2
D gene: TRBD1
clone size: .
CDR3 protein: CASSPGTEYGYTF
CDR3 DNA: TGTGCCAGCAGCCCCGGGACAGAGTATGGCTACACCTTC

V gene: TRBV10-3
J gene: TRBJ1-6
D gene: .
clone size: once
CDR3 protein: CAISDSGNNSPLHF
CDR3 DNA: TGTGCCATCAGTGATTCAGGGAATAATTCACCCCTCCACTTT

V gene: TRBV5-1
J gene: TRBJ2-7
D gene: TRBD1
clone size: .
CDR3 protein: CASSLRGQVTDEQYF
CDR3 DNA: TGCGCCAGCAGCTTGAGGGGGCAGGTTACCGACGAGCAGTACTTC

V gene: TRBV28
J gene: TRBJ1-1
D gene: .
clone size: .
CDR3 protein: CASSSTGTYGEAFF
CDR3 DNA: TGTGCCAGCAGTTCAACAGGGACATACGGAGAAGCTTTCTTT

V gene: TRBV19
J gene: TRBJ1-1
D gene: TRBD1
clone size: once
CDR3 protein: CASSRDRLNTEAFF
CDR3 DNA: TGTGCCAGTAGTAGGGACAGGCTGAACACTGAAGCTTTCTTT

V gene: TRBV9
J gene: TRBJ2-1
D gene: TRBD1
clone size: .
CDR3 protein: CASSVGSGQGFYEQFF
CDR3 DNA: TGTGCCAGCAGCGTAGGTTCTGGACAGGGTTTCTATGAGCAGTTCTTC

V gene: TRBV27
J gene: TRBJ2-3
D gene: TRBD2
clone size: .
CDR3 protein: CASSLRGLAGGADTQYF
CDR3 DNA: TGTGCCAGCAGTTTGCGGGGACTAGCGGGAGGAGCTGATACGCAGTATTTT

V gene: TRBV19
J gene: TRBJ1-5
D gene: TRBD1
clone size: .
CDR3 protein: CASGGQFNQPQHF
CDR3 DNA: TGTGCCAGTGGGGGACAGTTCAATCAGCCCCAGCATTTT

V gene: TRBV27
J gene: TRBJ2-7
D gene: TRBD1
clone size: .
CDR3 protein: CAAGQGLRQYF
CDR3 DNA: TGTGCCGCTGGACAGGGTCTGAGGCAGTACTTC